The source of this T cell receptor (beta chain) is a study of control samples from healthy donors and cancer patients (dated by TCRdb to the early 2020s). Worth noting for this clone: Its antigen remains unidentified. No quality values exist for individual bases; no much larger clone is one base distant.

From the cysteine up to the phenylalanine, the CDR3 has a length of 13 residues. Only CDR3 DNA is held: 39 bases, read in frame from base 1. V is trimmed back by 3 bases and J by 5 bases, and the junction contains 2 bases that no gene match accounts for. CDR1 SGHNT and CDR2 YYREEE were looked up in the germline V gene (reference sequence). Libraries were made using the immunoSEQ multiplex PCR assay. This immuneACCESS table, as held by TCRdb, lists in-frame sequences with V and J called but not all clones. Of the missing ones, under half trace to an unresolved V gene in checked studies; the others have no known cause. The sample profile shows about 40,000 clones; more than 85% of them were found once. The leading ten clones occupy around 3.6% of the sample.

The sequenced sample consisted of blood. The TCR was taken from a woman between 45 and 60 years old in good health. The rearranged segments are TRBV5-4 and TRBJ1-5; 7 middle bases align to TRBD1. The DNA sequence follows: TGTGCCAGCAGCTGGGACAGTGATCAGCCCCAGCATTTT. Translated, this is CASSWDSDQPQHF.